The next 18 T cell receptor beta chains were all read from a single sample in a study of T cells expressing NK-cell markers. TCRdb re-analyzed the 5' RACE reads; it lists each CDR3 protein once, without DNA. The table for this sample gives some 440,000 distinct CDR3 sequences. Sequenced: blood T cells: a sorted CD56 or NKG2C T cell subset, CD4+ or CD8+ T cells, or bulk PBMC T cells (not recorded which). These receptors came from a woman aged 45-60 years in good health.

The V and J genes are TRBV6-5 and TRBJ1-1. The germline gives CDR1 MNHEY, CDR2 SVGAGI. The CDR3 sequence is 14 residues long. The CDR3 is CASSSNLRWTEAFF.

This chain links TRBV19 with TRBJ2-1; TCRdb calls TRBD1, which cannot be checked without DNA. CDR1 is LNHDA, CDR2 SQIVND, per germline (reference sequence). The CDR3 runs 15 residues. CDR3 sequence: CASSIRVRVPNEQFF.

The V gene is TRBV6-4, the J gene TRBJ2-1. Germline CDR1 and CDR2: MRHNA and SNTAGT. CDR3 size: 14 residues. CDR3 loop: CASSDWLGNNEQFF.

The chain uses TRBV7-8 and TRBJ2-2; TCRdb's D gene call, TRBD2, goes unchecked for lack of DNA. Per germline, CDR1 SGHVS and CDR2 FQNEAQ. This CDR3 region has 14 residues. The CDR3 spells CASGGLVDTGELFF.

This chain connects TRBV12-3 or TRBV12-4 to TRBJ1-5; no DNA is available, so the TRBD1 call from TCRdb remains unchecked. CDR3 length: 12 amino acids. The CDR3 loop reads CASSLGVEPQHF.

V gene TRBV11-2 combines with J gene TRBJ2-1; without DNA, the TCRdb call of TRBD2 cannot be checked. The CDR3 has 14 residues. Germline-derived CDR1 and CDR2 are SGHAT and FQNNGV. This CDR3 is CASSFYGRDNEQFF.

The chain is built from TRBV5-1 and TRBJ1-1. The germline CDR1 and CDR2 sequences are SGHRS and YFSETQ. The CDR3 runs 15 residues. CDR3 sequence: CASRVRGPLNTEAFF.

This chain joins TRBV29-1 and TRBJ2-1; the TCRdb D gene call, TRBD1, has no DNA to confirm it. CDR3 length: 13 residues. CDR1 and CDR2 (germline): SQVTM, ANQGSEA. The CDR3 here is CSVAVRQGVEQFF.

The chain's CDR3 is CASSKLKSTDTQYF. This sequence joins TRBV6-1 and TRBJ2-3. Germline V lookup: CDR1 MNHNS, CDR2 SASEGT. The CDR3 is 14 amino acids.

The chain combines TRBV28 with TRBJ2-4; absent DNA, TCRdb's TRBD1 call cannot be checked. Germline CDR1 reads MDHEN; CDR2 reads SYDVKM. This CDR3 has 16 residues. The CDR3 is CATYTRQILSKNIQYF.

J is TRBJ2-7 and V is TRBV9; the D gene TCRdb calls, TRBD1, cannot be checked with no DNA. CDR1 and CDR2 (germline): SGDLS, YYNGEE. The CDR3 has 16 amino acids. CDR3 residues: CASSGGVGQGLYEQYF.

V and J are TRBV7-2 and TRBJ2-1; TCRdb outputs TRBD2, but without DNA this stays unchecked. Germline V CDR1 and CDR2: SGHTA, FQGNSA. The CDR3 spans 14 residues. The chain's CDR3 is CASSPWTSVGEQFF.

The rearrangement joins TRBV5-1 to TRBJ2-1; the TCRdb D gene call, TRBD1, has no DNA to confirm it. The germline V gene encodes CDR1 SGHRS and CDR2 YFSETQ. The CDR3 length is 13 residues. The CDR3 loop is CASSPGQVNEQFF.

The chain combines TRBV28 with TRBJ2-2. CDR3 length: 13 amino acids. The germline V gene encodes CDR1 MDHEN and CDR2 SYDVKM. CDR3 sequence: CASTTHNTGELFF.

V and J are TRBV20-1 and TRBJ2-1; without DNA, the TCRdb call of TRBD1 cannot be checked. Per the germline V gene, CDR1 is DFQATT and CDR2 is SNEGSKA (reference sequence). The CDR3 extends over 16 amino acids. CDR3 region: CSATPLRGRAFNEQFF.

The CDR3 protein is CASSLEDPRRQPQHF. The gene calls are TRBV27 and TRBJ1-5. Germline V gives CDR1 MNHEY, CDR2 SMNVEV (reference sequence). The CDR3 has 15 residues.

The chain uses TRBV5-4 and TRBJ1-1; lacking DNA, the TRBD1 call made by TCRdb goes unchecked. The germline V gene has CDR1 SGHNT and CDR2 YYREEE (reference sequence). The CDR3 runs 14 residues. CDR3 residues: CASRYRGRDTEAFF.

The chain couples TRBV4-1 to TRBJ1-2; the D gene TCRdb calls, TRBD1, cannot be checked with no DNA. Germline CDR1 reads MGHRA; CDR2 reads YSYEKL. The CDR3 is 14 amino acids. The CDR3 sequence is CASSHPWGGTSYTF.